This T cell receptor beta chain is from a study of blood T cell repertoires in COVID-19. Sequenced by immunoSEQ multiplex PCR; TCRdb stores in-frame clones only, minus some. This sample has about 270,000 clones, with nearly 90% found just once. The sequencing sample was made of PBMCs or T cells enriched from blood (not recorded which). This TCR came from a woman in her 30s who had recovered from COVID-19.

CDR3 sequence: CASSRRGGETSYEQYF. CDR3 nucleotide sequence: TGTGCCAGTAGTAGGAGAGGGGGGGAGACTTCCTACGAGCAGTACTTC. The genes are TRBV19 and TRBJ2-7; a possible D gene is TRBD2 (7 bases). CDR1 and CDR2 (germline): LNHDA, SQIVND (reference sequence). V shed 4 bases and J shed 1 base, with 17 bases lying between them. This CDR3 contains 16 residues.